This entry concerns a single T cell receptor beta chain. Its antigen is as yet unknown. The CDR3 length is 14 residues. CDR1 is SQVTM, CDR2 ANQGSEA, per germline. The record originates from a study of T cells expressing NK-cell markers. The overall study: In sorted CD3+CD56+NKG2C+, CD3+CD56+NKG2C- and CD3+CD56-NKG2C+ T cells, TCR beta repertoires were obtained. Within the sequenced cohort of eight donors, seven exhibited HCMV seropositivity and one was seronegative.

Generation of TCR beta cDNA was performed by 5'RACE template switching incorporating UMIs. TCRdb re-called the 5' RACE reads; every CDR3 protein appears as one record, without DNA. Its table records some 150,000 distinct CDR3 sequences. Broader study findings: Once again these clonotypes came out on top in the CD3+CD56-NKG2C+ fraction of several donors.

The chain couples TRBV29-1 to TRBJ2-1; TCRdb outputs TRBD2, but without DNA this stays unchecked. The sequenced sample consisted of blood T cells: a sorted CD56 or NKG2C T cell subset, CD4+ or CD8+ T cells, or bulk PBMC T cells (not recorded which). This receptor was identified in a man younger than 35 in good health. The CDR3 sequence: CSVWGEGQGNEQFF.